The sequence of this T cell receptor (beta chain) was determined in a study of T cell responses to AZD1222 COVID-19 vaccine. Method: immunoSEQ multiplex PCR; TCRdb's copy keeps in-frame clones and lacks some. The sample includes around 130,000 clones, over 75% of them seen just once. The CDR3 length is 16 residues. The junction had 7 bases not matched to a gene; V was cut back by 5 bases and J by 3 bases. Germline assignment: CDR1 LNHNV and CDR2 YYDKDF (reference sequence). Study conclusions and caveats: Close to half of all spike-specific TCRs reportedly target regions of the variants that are unmutated. Repertoire sampling occurred only after the peak T cell response.

In the case of this clone: Antigen specificity is unknown.

This sequence joins TRBV15 and TRBJ2-2; 9 positions agree with TRBD2. The source of this sequence is an adult in good health. The sample consisted of peripheral blood, taken on day 0 of AZD1222 vaccination. CDR3 region: CATSWLAGYDTGELFF. CDR3 DNA sequence: TGTGCCACCAGCTGGCTAGCGGGATATGACACCGGGGAGCTGTTTTTT.